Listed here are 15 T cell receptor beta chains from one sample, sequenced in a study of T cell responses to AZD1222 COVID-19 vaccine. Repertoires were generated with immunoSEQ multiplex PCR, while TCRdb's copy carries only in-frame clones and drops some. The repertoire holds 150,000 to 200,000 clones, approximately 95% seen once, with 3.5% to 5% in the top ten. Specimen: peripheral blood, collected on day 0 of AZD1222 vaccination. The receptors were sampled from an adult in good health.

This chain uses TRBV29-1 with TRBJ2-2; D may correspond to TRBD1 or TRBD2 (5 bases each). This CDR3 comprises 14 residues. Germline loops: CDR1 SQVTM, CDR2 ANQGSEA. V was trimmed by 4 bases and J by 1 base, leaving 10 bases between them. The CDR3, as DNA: TGCAGCGTTGCCCAGGGACGGAACACCGGGGAGCTGTTTTTT. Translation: CSVAQGRNTGELFF.

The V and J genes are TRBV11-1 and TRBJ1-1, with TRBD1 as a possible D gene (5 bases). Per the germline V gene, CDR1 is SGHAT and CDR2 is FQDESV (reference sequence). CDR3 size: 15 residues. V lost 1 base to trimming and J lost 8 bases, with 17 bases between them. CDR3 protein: CASSLGTGTRLEAFF. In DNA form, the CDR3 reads TGTGCCAGCAGCTTAGGAACCGGGACGCGCTTGGAAGCTTTCTTT.

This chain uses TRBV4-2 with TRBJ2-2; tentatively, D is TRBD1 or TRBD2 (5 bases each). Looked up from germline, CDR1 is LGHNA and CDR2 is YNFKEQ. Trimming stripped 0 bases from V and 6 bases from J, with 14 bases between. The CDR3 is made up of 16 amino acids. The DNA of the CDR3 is TGTGCCAGCAGCCAAGATGGGGGACGGGCTGCCGGGGAGCTGTTTTTT. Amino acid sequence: CASSQDGGRAAGELFF.

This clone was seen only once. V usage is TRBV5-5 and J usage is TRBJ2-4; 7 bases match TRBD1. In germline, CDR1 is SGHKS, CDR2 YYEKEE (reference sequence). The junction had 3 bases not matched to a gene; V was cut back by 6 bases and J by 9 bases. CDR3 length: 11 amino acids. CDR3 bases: TGTGCCAGCATTGACAGGGTCATTCAGTACTTC. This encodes CASIDRVIQYF.

CDR3: CASSRLREQYF. The CDR3 nucleotides are TGTGCCAGCAGCCGTTTACGCGAGCAGTACTTC. This rearrangement joins TRBV28 to TRBJ2-7; the D is unclear. V was trimmed by 6 bases and J by 6 bases, leaving 9 bases between them. This CDR3 spans 11 amino acids. Germline CDR1 is MDHEN and CDR2 is SYDVKM.

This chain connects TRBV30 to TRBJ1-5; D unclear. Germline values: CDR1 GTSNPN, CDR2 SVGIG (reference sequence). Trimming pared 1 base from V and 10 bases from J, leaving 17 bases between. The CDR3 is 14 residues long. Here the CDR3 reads CAWSGTPPISPQHF. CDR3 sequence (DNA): TGTGCCTGGAGTGGGACCCCCCCAATCAGCCCCCAGCATTTT.

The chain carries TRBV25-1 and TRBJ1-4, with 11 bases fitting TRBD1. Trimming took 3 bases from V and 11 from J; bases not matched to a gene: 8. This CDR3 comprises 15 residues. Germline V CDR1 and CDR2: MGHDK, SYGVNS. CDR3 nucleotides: TGTGCCAGCAGTGATTCGGGGACAGGGGGGTGGAAACTGTTTTTT. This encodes CASSDSGTGGWKLFF.

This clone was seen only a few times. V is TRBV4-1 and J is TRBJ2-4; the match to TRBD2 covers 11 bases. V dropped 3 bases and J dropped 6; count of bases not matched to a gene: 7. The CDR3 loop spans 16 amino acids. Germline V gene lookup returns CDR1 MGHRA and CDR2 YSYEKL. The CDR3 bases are TGCGCCAGCAGCCAGATTCCGCTAGCGGGGGGAAACATTCAGTACTTC. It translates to CASSQIPLAGGNIQYF.

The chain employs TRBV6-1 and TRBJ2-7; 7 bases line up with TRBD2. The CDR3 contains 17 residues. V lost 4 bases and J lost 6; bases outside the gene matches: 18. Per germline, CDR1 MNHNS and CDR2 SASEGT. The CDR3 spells CASSGGGGGRVFFEQYF. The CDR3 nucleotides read TGTGCCAGCAGTGGGGGCGGGGGAGGCAGGGTATTTTTCGAGCAGTACTTC.

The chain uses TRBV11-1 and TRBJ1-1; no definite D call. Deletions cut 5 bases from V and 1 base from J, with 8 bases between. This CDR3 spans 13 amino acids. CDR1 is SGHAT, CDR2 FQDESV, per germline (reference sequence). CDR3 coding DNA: TGTGCCAGCAGCCGCGGGAAGAACACTGAAGCTTTCTTT. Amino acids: CASSRGKNTEAFF.

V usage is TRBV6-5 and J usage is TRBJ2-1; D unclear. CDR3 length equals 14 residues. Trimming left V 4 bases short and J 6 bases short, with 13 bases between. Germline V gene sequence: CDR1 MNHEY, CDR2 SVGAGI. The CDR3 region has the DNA TGTGCCAGCAGTTCCCCCCTTTATTCCAATGAGCAGTTCTTC. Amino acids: CASSSPLYSNEQFF.

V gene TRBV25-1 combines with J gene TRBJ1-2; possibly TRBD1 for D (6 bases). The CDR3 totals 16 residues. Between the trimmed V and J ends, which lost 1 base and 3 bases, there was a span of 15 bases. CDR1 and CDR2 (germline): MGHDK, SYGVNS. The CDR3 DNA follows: TGTGCCAGCAGTGAATCGGGGCCGGGGGCGGACTATGGCTACACCTTC. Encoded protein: CASSESGPGADYGYTF.

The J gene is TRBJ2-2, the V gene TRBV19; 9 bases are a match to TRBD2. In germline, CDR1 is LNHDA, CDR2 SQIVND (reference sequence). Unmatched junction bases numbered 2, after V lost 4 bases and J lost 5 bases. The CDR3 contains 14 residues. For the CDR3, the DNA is TGTGCCAGTAGTAGTAGCGGGAGAACCGGGGAGCTGTTTTTT. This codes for CASSSSGRTGELFF.

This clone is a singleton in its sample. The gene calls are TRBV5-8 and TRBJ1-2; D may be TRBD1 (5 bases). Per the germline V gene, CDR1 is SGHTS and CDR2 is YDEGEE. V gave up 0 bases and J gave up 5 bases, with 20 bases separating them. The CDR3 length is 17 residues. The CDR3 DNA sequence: TGTGCCAGCAGCTTGGCCGGTGACAGCCTCTACTCGTATGGCTACACCTTC. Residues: CASSLAGDSLYSYGYTF.

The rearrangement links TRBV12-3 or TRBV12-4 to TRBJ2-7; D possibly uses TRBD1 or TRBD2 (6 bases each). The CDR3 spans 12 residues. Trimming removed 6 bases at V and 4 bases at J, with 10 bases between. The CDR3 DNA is TGTGCCAGCAGGCTAGGGGGGTACGAGCAGTACTTC. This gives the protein CASRLGGYEQYF.